This TCR beta chain appears in the sequencing data of a study of CD8+ T cells in alopecia areata. General study results and limits: Scalp clonality decreased significantly with tofacitinib, and so did expanded CD8+ clones among the top 100.

The treatment here: oral pan-JAK inhibitor, 5-10 mg twice daily. Worth noting for this clone: Its cognate antigen is unknown.

cDNA reverse transcribed from extracted RNA served as the sequencing template. The assay was immunoSEQ multiplex PCR, and TCRdb's table has in-frame clones only and misses some. The repertoire includes fewer than 250,000 clones, 60% to 70% of them detected once, and about 0.69% sits in the top ten. V shed 4 bases, J shed 3 bases, and the junction held 8 bases outside the gene matches. This CDR3 contains 15 residues. Looked up from germline, CDR1 is SGDLS and CDR2 is YYNGEE. This clonotype was sampled from a human donor with alopecia areata. The chain has TRBV9 and TRBJ1-2, with 8 positions matching TRBD1. The sample in question was CD4+ T cells sorted from blood, obtained at week 4, from a patient treated with tofacitinib. CDR3 sequence reads: CASSPSPGGHYGYTF. CDR3 nucleotides: TGTGCCAGCAGCCCCAGTCCAGGGGGCCACTATGGCTACACCTTC.